What follows describes a single T cell receptor beta chain. What it binds is unknown. The data were taken from a study of OX40 agonist ivuxolimab in advanced cancers. At the level of the study: The treatment was a fully human IgG2 OX40 agonist, ivuxolimab. Head and neck, renal cell, melanoma or hepatocellular carcinoma were the cancers that dose-escalation patients had.

V dropped 6 bases and J dropped 1 base, with 15 bases sitting between them. Germline CDR1 is MNHEY and CDR2 is SVGAGI. This CDR3 comprises 15 residues. Broader study findings: At 0.1 to 3.0 mg/kg and by week 6, clonal expansion occurred in CD4+ and CD8+ blood T cells. Clonal expansion was among the lowest in partial responders at 0.1-3.0 mg/kg, especially CD8+.

Data came from immunoSEQ multiplex PCR; TCRdb stores just in-frame clones and leaves some out. The sample includes some 140,000 clones, 85% to 95% of them seen just once. The input for sequencing was CD4+ or CD8+ T cells sorted from blood, taken in a trial of the OX40 agonist ivuxolimab. The clonotype was recovered from an adult with an advanced solid tumor such as melanoma, head and neck, liver or kidney cancer. The chain joins TRBV6-5 to TRBJ1-1; D ambiguous. As DNA, the CDR3 is TGTGCCAGCAGCCCATACCAGACAAAGAACACTGAAGCTTTCTTT. Translation: CASSPYQTKNTEAFF.